One sample yielded the 8 T cell receptor beta chains listed below, sequenced in a study of blood T cell repertoires in COVID-19. Assay: immunoSEQ multiplex PCR; the TCRdb copy retains only in-frame clones and omits some. Of a few hundred thousand clones detected, 85% to 90% appear once; the ten largest clones hold roughly 3.7%. Input material: PBMCs or T cells enriched from blood (not recorded which). The receptors come from a woman aged 25 to 39 who had recovered from COVID-19.

The V and J genes are TRBV21-1 and TRBJ2-7; no DNA check was done on the table's D call, TRBD2. TRBV21-1 is a known pseudogene. The CDR3 length is 15 residues. The CDR3 region is CASSSIQREYNEQYF. Written as DNA, the CDR3 is TGTGCCAGCAGCAGTATCCAGCGGGAGTACAACGAGCAGTACTTC.

The chain recombines TRBV19 with TRBJ1-1; weak D call: TRBD1 (5 bases). CDR1 is LNHDA and CDR2 is SQIVND in the germline V gene (reference sequence). Trimming removed 6 bases at V and 0 bases at J, with 8 bases between. The CDR3 totals 13 residues. The CDR3 loop is CASRDTVNTEAFF. DNA of the CDR3: TGTGCCAGTAGGGACACCGTGAACACTGAAGCTTTCTTT. The complete variable domain, with remaining parts taken from reference TRBV19 and TRBJ1-1, reads DGGITQSPKYLFRKEGQNVTLSCEQNLNHDAMYWYRQDPGQGLRLIYYSQIVNDFQKGDIAEGYSVSREKKESFPLTVTSAQKNPTAFYLCASRDTVNTEAFFGQGTRLTVV.

This clone showed up just once. In DNA form, the CDR3 reads TGTGCCAGCAGTTTATTCCGGCTGGGCCTCGGCTACACCTTC. It encodes CASSLFRLGLGYTF. The chain recombines TRBV28 with TRBJ1-2; D ambiguous. There are 14 residues in the CDR3. V was clipped by 1 base and J by 8 bases, with 14 bases between them. Germline CDR1 reads MDHEN; CDR2 reads SYDVKM.

J is TRBJ2-7 and V is TRBV29-1; tentative D call: TRBD1 (5 bases). Trimming cost V 5 bases and J 2 bases, with 10 bases left between them. CDR3 length: 12 amino acids. The V gene's germline CDR1 is SQVTM and CDR2 ANQGSEA. The DNA of the CDR3 is TGCAGCGTTTATGACAGACCCTACGAGCAGTACTTC. It yields the protein CSVYDRPYEQYF.

This chain joins TRBV4-3 and TRBJ1-3; unclear D gene. The V end lost 4 bases, the J end lost 3 bases, and 10 bases lay between the germline ends. CDR3 length equals 14 residues. Germline CDR1 and CDR2: LGHNA and YSLEER. The CDR3 DNA follows: TGCGCCAGCAGCCGGGCAGCTATTGGAAACACCATATATTTT. This gives the protein CASSRAAIGNTIYF.

Only one count was recorded for this clone. V is TRBV28 and J is TRBJ2-2, with 7 bases fitting TRBD2. Germline V gene data show CDR1 as MDHEN and CDR2 as SYDVKM. Trimming at V came to 4 bases and at J to 5 bases, leaving 7 bases not matched to a gene. The CDR3 is 15 residues long. This CDR3 is CASSWLGTTTGELFF. The DNA for the CDR3 is TGTGCCAGCAGTTGGTTAGGGACTACTACCGGGGAGCTGTTTTTT.

The V call is TRBV7-8, the J call TRBJ1-5, with TRBD1 identical over 12 bases. The germline V gene encodes CDR1 SGHVS and CDR2 FQNEAQ. The length of the CDR3 is 18 residues. V lost 2 bases and J lost 3; bases outside the gene matches: 8. CDR3 region: CASSLPLRDRGLNQPQHF. The CDR3 DNA sequence: TGTGCCAGCAGCTTACCCCTCCGGGACAGGGGGCTCAATCAGCCCCAGCATTTT.

This chain joins TRBV4-1 and TRBJ2-1, with D possibly TRBD2 on 5 matching bases. CDR3 length: 16 amino acids. Trimming took 0 bases from V and 1 from J, leaving 10 bases between them. In germline, CDR1 is MGHRA, CDR2 YSYEKL. For the CDR3, the DNA is TGCGCCAGCAGCCAAGACTCGCGGGTGTCCTACAATGAGCAGTTCTTC. It specifies CASSQDSRVSYNEQFF.